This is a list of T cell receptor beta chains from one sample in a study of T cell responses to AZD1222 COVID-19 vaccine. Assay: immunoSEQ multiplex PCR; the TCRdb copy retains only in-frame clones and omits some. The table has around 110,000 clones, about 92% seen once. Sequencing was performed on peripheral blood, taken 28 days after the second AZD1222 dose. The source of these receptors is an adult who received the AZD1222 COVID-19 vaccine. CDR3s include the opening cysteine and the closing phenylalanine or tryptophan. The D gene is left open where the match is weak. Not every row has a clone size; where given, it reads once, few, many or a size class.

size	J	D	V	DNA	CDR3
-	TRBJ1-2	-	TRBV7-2	TGTGCCAGCAGCCCCAGTGGGGGCAGTGGCTACACCTTC	CASSPSGGSGYTF
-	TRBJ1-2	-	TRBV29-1	TGCAGCGTTGGGGGGGACCAGGACTACACCTTC	CSVGGDQDYTF
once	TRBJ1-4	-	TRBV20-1	TGCAGTGCTAGTCCCGGGACGCCCCCTGAAAAACTGTTTTTT	CSASPGTPPEKLFF
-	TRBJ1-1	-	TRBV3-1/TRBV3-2	TGTGCCAGCAGCCAAGATTTTGGGGGAGGGAACACTGAAGCTTTCTTT	CASSQDFGGGNTEAFF
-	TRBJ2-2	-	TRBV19	TGTGCCAGTAGTATGAGACAAAGCACCGGGGAGCTGTTTTTT	CASSMRQSTGELFF
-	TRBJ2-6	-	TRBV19	TGTGCCAGTGCCGGGGGACTGGGGCGGGACGTCCTGACTTTC	CASAGGLGRDVLTF
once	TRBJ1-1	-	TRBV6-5	TGTGCCAGCAGGCCCCAAATTGAAGCTTTCTTT	CASRPQIEAFF
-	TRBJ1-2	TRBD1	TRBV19	TGTGCCAGTAGTATAGGGGGGACAGGTCGGGTCTTGAACTATGGCTACACCTTC	CASSIGGTGRVLNYGYTF
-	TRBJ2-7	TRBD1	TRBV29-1	TGCAGCGTAAGACAGGGACCCTCCTACGAGCAGTACTTC	CSVRQGPSYEQYF
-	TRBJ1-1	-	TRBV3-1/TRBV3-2	TGTGCCAGCAGCCAAGGCGAAAGGAACACTGAAGCTTTCTTT	CASSQGERNTEAFF
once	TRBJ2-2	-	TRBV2	TGTGCCAGCAATGGGGCTAGCGCCAACACCGGGGAGCTGTTTTTT	CASNGASANTGELFF
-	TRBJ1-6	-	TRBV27	TGTGCCAGCAGGTTGGAGGGAGTAATTAATAATTCACCCCTCCACTTT	CASRLEGVINNSPLHF
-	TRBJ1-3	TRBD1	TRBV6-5	TGTGCCAGCAGTTTCCGACAGGGGAGTGGAAACACCATATATTTT	CASSFRQGSGNTIYF
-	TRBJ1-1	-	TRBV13	TGTGCCAGCAGCCAGGAACGGAACACTGAAGCTTTCTTT	CASSQERNTEAFF
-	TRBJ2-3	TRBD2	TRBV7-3	TGTGCCAGCAGCCCACACCAGCGGGGGGTGGTAGATACGCAGTATTTT	CASSPHQRGVVDTQYF
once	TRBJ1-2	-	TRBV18	TGTGCCAGCTCATTAGAGGCACAGGCGGGTTGGACTGGCTACACCTTC	CASSLEAQAGWTGYTF
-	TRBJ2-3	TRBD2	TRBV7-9	TGTGCCAGCAGCTTGTCTAGCGGGGGCGCAGATACGCAGTATTTT	CASSLSSGGADTQYF
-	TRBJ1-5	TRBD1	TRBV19	TGTGCCAGCTCCGGGACAGTTGCTAATCAGCCCCAGCATTTT	CASSGTVANQPQHF
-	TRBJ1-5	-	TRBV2	TGTGCCAGCAGTCGGTGGGAAAATCAGCCCCAGCATTTT	CASSRWENQPQHF
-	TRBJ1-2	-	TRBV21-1	TGTGCCAGCACCGACAGGGCTGGCTACACCTTC	CASTDRAGYTF
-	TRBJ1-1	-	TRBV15	TGTGCCACCAGCAGAGATAGACACTTGAACACTGAAGCTTTCTTT	CATSRDRHLNTEAFF
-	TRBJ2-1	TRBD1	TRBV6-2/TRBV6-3	TGTGCCAGCAGTTCGCGACAGGGGTCCTACAATGAGCAGTTCTTC	CASSSRQGSYNEQFF
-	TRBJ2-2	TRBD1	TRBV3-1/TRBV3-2	TGTGCCAGCAGCCCGCGGACAGGGTTCACCGGGGAGCTGTTTTTT	CASSPRTGFTGELFF
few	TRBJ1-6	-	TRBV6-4	TGTGCCAGCAGTGACAGCGACAATTCACCCCTCCACTTT	CASSDSDNSPLHF
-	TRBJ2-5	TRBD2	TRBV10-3	TGTGCCATCACACTAGCGGTTCAAGAGACCCAGTACTTC	CAITLAVQETQYF
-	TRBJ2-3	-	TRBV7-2	TGTGCCAGCAGCTTAGGGGTCCCGCTCGATACGCAGTATTTT	CASSLGVPLDTQYF
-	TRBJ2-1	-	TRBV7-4	TGTGCCAGCAGCTTACTTTACAATGAGCAGTTCTTC	CASSLLYNEQFF
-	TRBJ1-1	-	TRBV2	TGTGCCAGCATACCAGGGTGGACGAACACTGAAGCTTTCTTT	CASIPGWTNTEAFF